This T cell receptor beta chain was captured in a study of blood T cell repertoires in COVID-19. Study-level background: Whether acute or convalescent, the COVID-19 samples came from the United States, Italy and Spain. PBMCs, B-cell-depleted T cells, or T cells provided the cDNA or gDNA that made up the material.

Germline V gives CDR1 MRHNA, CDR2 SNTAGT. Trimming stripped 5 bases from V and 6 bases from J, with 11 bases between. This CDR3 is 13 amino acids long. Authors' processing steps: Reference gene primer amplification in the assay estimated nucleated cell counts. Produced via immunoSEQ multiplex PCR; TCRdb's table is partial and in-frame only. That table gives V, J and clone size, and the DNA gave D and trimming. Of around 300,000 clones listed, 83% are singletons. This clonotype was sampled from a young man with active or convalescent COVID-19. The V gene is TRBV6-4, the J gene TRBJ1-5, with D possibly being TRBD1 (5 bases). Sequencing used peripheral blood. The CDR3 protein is CASSIDRGQPQHF. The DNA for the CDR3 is TGTGCCAGCAGTATTGATAGGGGTCAGCCCCAGCATTTT.